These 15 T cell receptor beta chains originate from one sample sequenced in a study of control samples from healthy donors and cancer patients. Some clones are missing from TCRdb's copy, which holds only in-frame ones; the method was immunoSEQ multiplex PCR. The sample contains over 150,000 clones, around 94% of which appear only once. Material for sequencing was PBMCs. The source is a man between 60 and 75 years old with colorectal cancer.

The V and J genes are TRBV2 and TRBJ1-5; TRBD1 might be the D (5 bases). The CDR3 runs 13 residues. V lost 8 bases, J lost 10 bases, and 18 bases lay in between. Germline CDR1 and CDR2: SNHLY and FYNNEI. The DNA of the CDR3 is TGTGCCAGCTCCCAGGCAGGCCAGGGACCCCAGCATTTT. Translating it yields CASSQAGQGPQHF.

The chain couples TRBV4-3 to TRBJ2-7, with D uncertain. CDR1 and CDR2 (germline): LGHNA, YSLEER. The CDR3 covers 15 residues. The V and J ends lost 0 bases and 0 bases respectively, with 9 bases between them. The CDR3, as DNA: TGCGCCAGCAGCCAAGATAGTTGGAGCTCCTACGAGCAGTACTTC. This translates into CASSQDSWSSYEQYF.

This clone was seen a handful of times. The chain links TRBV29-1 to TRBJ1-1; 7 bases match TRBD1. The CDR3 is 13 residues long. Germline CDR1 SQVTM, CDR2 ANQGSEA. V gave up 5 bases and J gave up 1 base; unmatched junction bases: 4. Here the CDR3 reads CSVFRGGNTEAFF. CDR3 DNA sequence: TGCAGCGTTTTCAGGGGGGGGAACACTGAAGCTTTCTTT. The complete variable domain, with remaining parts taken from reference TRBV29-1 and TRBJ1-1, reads SAVISQKPSRDICQRGTSLTIQCQVDSQVTMMFWYRQQPGQSLTLIATANQGSEATYESGFVIDKFPISRPNLTFSTLTVSNMSPEDSSIYLCSVFRGGNTEAFFGQGTRLTVV.

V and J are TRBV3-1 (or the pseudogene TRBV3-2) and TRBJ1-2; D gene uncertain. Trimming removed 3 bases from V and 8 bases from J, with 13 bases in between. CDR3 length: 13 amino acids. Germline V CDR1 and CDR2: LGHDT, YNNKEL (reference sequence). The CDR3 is CASSQGPAGGYTF. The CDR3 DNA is TGTGCCAGCAGCCAGGGCCCTGCAGGAGGCTACACCTTC.

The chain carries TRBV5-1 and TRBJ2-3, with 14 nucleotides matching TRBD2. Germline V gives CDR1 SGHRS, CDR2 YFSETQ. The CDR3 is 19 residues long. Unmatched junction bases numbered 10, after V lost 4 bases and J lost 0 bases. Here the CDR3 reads CASSLGLAGGLTSTDTQYF. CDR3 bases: TGCGCCAGCAGCCTAGGACTAGCGGGGGGCCTAACTAGCACAGATACGCAGTATTTT.

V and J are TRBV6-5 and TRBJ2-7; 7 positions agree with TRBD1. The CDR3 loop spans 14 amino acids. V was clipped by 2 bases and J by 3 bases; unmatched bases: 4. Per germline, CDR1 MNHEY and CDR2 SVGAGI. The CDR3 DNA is TGTGCCAGCAGTTACGGTCACAGGGGCTACGAGCAGTACTTC. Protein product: CASSYGHRGYEQYF.

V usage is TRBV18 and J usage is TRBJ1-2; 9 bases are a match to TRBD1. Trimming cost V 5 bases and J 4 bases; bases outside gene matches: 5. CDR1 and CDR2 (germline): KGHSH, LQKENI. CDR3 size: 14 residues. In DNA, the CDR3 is TGTGCCAGCTCAACAGGGGGCTTCAGCTATGGCTACACCTTC. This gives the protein CASSTGGFSYGYTF.

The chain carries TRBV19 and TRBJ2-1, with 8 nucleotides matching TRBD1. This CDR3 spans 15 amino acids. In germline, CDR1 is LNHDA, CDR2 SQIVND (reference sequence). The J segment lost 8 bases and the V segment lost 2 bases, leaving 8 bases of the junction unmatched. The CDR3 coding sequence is TGTGCCAGTAGTATACAGGGGGCGCAGGGCCATGAGCAGTTCTTC. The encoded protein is CASSIQGAQGHEQFF.

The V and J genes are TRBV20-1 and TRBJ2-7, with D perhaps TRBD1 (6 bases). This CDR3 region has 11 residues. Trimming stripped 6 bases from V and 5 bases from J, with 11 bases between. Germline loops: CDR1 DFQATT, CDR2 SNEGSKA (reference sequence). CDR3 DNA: TGCAGTGCGTCTACAGGGAACGAGCAGTACTTC. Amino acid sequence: CSASTGNEQYF.

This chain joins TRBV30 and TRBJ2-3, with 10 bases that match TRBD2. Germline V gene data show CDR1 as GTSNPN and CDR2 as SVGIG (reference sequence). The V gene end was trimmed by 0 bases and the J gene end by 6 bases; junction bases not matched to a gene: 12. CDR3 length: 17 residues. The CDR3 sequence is CAWSVGTTSGPADTQYF. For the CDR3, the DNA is TGTGCCTGGAGTGTAGGCACGACTAGCGGGCCTGCGGATACGCAGTATTTT. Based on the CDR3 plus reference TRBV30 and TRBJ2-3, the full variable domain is SQTIHQWPATLVQPVGSPLSLECTVEGTSNPNLYWYRQAAGRGLQLLFYSVGIGQISSEVPQNLSASRPQDRQFILSSKKLLLSDSGFYLCAWSVGTTSGPADTQYFGPGTRLTVL.

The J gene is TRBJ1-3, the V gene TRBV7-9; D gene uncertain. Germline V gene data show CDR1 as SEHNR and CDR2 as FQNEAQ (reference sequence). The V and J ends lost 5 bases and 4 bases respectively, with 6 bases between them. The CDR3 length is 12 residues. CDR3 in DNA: TGTGCCAGCAGCAGGATAGGAAACACCATATATTTT. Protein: CASSRIGNTIYF.

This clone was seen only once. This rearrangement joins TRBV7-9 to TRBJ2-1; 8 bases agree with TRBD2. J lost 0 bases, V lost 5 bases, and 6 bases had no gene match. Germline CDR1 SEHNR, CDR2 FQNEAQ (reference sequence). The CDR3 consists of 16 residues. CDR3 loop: CASSAGLAGSYNEQFF. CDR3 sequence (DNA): TGTGCCAGCAGCGCCGGACTAGCAGGCTCCTACAATGAGCAGTTCTTC.

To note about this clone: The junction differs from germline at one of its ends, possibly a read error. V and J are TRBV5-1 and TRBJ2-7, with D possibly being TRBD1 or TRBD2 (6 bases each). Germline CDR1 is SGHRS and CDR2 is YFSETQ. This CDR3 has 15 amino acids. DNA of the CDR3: TGCGCCAGCAGCCCGCGCCCGGGGGCCTCCTACGAGCAGCACTTC. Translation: CASSPRPGASYEQHF.

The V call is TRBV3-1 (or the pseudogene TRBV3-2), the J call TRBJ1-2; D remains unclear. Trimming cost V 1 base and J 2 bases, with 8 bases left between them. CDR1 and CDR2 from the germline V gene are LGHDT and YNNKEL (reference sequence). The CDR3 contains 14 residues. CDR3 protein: CASSQGGPNYGYTF. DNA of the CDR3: TGTGCCAGCAGCCAAGGGGGTCCGAACTATGGCTACACCTTC.

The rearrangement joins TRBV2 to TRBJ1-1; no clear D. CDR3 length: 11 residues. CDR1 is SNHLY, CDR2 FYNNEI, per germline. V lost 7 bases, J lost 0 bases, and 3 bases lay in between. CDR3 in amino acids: CASTVNTEAFF. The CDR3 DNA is TGTGCCAGCACGGTGAACACTGAAGCTTTCTTT.